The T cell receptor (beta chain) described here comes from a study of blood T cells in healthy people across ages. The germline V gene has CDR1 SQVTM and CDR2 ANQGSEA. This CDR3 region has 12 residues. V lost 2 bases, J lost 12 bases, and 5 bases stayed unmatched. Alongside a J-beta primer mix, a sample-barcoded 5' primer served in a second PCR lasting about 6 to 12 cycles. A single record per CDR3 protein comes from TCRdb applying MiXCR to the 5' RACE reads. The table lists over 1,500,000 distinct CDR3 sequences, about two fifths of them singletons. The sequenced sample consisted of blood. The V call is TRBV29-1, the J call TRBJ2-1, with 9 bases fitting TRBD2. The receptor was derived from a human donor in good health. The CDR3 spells CSVESGGFGQFF. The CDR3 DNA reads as TGCAGCGTTGAAAGCGGGGGGTTTGGGCAGTTCTTC.